Listed below are T cell receptor beta chains from one sample, sequenced in a study of T cell changes during pregnancy in multiple sclerosis. Only in-frame clones appear in the TCRdb table, and some are missing; sequencing was by immunoSEQ multiplex PCR. There are under 85,000 clones in the sample; 90% occur only once, and around 1.5% lies in the top ten. Sample: peripheral blood, taken in the third trimester of pregnancy. The receptors derive from a female donor with multiple sclerosis, enrolled in a pregnancy study. CDR3s include the opening cysteine and the closing phenylalanine or tryptophan. The D gene is left open where the match is weak. Size is stated for part of the rows, as once, few or many counts, or as a class when the clone is expanded.

TRBJ2-7,14,TRBV6-1,TRBD1,-,CASSPGTGNYEQYF,TGTGCCAGCAGCCCCGGGACAGGGAACTACGAGCAGTACTTC
TRBJ1-3,16,TRBV2,-,-,CASSEQGPYSGNTIYF,TGTGCCAGCAGTGAGCAGGGCCCATACTCTGGAAACACCATATATTTT
TRBJ2-7,15,TRBV15,TRBD1,-,CATSREQGASYEQYF,TGTGCCACCAGCAGAGAACAGGGGGCGTCCTACGAGCAGTACTTC
TRBJ1-4,17,TRBV5-1,-,-,CASSLSAGPADNEKLFF,TGCGCCAGCAGCTTATCGGCAGGGCCAGCTGATAATGAAAAACTGTTTTTT
TRBJ1-1,19,TRBV21-1,-,-,CASSSGTAIFLLKNTEAFF,TGTGCCAGCAGCTCCGGGACAGCCATTTTTCTTCTAAAGAACACTGAAGCTTTCTTT
TRBJ1-1,21,TRBV19,TRBD1,once,CASSIDRRDTGTVVFRGEAFF,TGTGCCAGTAGTATAGATCGTCGGGACACCGGGACAGTTGTCTTCAGGGGTGAAGCTTTCTTT
TRBJ2-7,16,TRBV4-1,TRBD2,-,CASSPGLAGGTYEQYF,TGCGCCAGCAGCCCCGGACTAGCGGGGGGGACCTACGAGCAGTACTTC
TRBJ2-1,12,TRBV7-2,-,-,CASSLGGQGQFF,TGTGCCAGCAGCTTAGGGGGGCAGGGGCAGTTCTTC
TRBJ1-1,14,TRBV6-7,TRBD1,-,CASSADREGTEAFF,TGTGCCAGCAGTGCGGACAGGGAGGGCACTGAAGCTTTCTTT
TRBJ2-7,14,TRBV2,-,-,CASSEGRMFNEQYF,TGTGCCAGCAGTGAAGGCCGAATGTTCAACGAGCAGTACTTC
TRBJ1-2,16,TRBV19,-,-,CASSGWEGGKIGGYTF,TGTGCCAGTAGTGGATGGGAGGGGGGGAAGATTGGTGGCTACACCTTC
TRBJ1-5,14,TRBV7-9,-,-,CASSPPGLNQPQHF,TGTGCCAGCAGCCCCCCAGGCCTCAATCAGCCCCAGCATTTT
TRBJ1-2,14,TRBV7-2,TRBD1,-,CASSGQGARYGYTF,TGTGCCAGCAGCGGACAGGGGGCGCGGTATGGCTACACCTTC
TRBJ1-4,14,TRBV4-2,-,once,CASSHREGGEKLFF,TGTGCCAGCAGCCACAGAGAGGGTGGGGAAAAACTGTTTTTT
TRBJ2-1,13,TRBV29-1,TRBD1,-,CSVVGTGYNEQFF,TGCAGCGTTGTAGGGACAGGCTACAATGAGCAGTTCTTC
TRBJ2-5,13,TRBV19,TRBD1,-,CASKNRGIETQYF,TGTGCCAGCAAAAACAGGGGAATTGAGACCCAGTACTTC
TRBJ1-5,15,TRBV27,-,-,CASSLSRQNNQPQHF,TGTGCCAGCAGTTTAAGTCGACAGAATAATCAGCCCCAGCATTTT
TRBJ2-5,14,TRBV5-5,TRBD1,-,CASSSRQGAETQYF,TGTGCCAGCAGCTCCCGGCAGGGGGCAGAGACCCAGTACTTC
TRBJ2-1,17,TRBV27,-,-,CASSLGRGLALYNEQFF,TGTGCCAGCAGTTTAGGGCGGGGGCTCGCGTTATACAATGAGCAGTTCTTC
TRBJ1-5,14,TRBV30,-,-,CAWSVAGIGQPQHF,TGTGCCTGGAGTGTGGCAGGGATCGGCCAGCCCCAGCATTTT
TRBJ1-4,16,TRBV4-3,TRBD1,-,CASSPLSAGDSEKLFF,TGCGCCAGCAGCCCCCTCTCGGCAGGGGACAGTGAAAAACTGTTTTTT
TRBJ1-2,12,TRBV27,-,once,CASLSRGYGYTF,TGTGCCAGCCTTTCCCGGGGTTATGGCTACACCTTC
TRBJ1-2,14,TRBV19,TRBD1,-,CASSMGTGGSGYTF,TGTGCCAGTAGTATGGGAACAGGGGGTAGCGGCTACACCTTC
TRBJ2-3,16,TRBV5-1,-,once,CASSVLGHSRTDTQYF,TGCGCCAGCAGCGTGCTGGGACACTCACGCACAGATACGCAGTATTTT
TRBJ2-5,17,TRBV5-6,TRBD2,-,CASSLWAGLAEQETQYF,TGTGCCAGCAGCTTGTGGGCTGGGCTAGCGGAGCAAGAGACCCAGTACTTC
TRBJ2-5,17,TRBV5-6,-,-,CASSFLGTLGGQETQYF,TGTGCCAGCAGTTTTCTGGGGACTCTTGGGGGACAAGAGACCCAGTACTTC
TRBJ1-3,14,TRBV6-1,-,-,CASSAVGQGNTIYF,TGTGCCAGCAGCGCGGTGGGGCAGGGCAACACCATATATTTT
TRBJ1-1,13,TRBV6-5,-,once,CASSYIRETEAFF,TGTGCCAGCAGTTACATCAGGGAAACTGAAGCTTTCTTT
TRBJ2-3,15,TRBV11-1,-,few,CASSLAPGGRDTQYF,TGTGCCAGCAGCTTAGCGCCAGGGGGGCGGGATACGCAGTATTTT
TRBJ1-3,14,TRBV5-6,TRBD1,-,CASSFSGTEDTIYF,TGTGCCAGCAGCTTTTCCGGGACAGAGGACACCATATATTTT
TRBJ2-7,14,TRBV11-3,TRBD1,-,CASSLSGGLGEQYF,TGTGCCAGCAGTTTGTCAGGGGGCCTAGGCGAGCAGTACTTC
TRBJ2-5,14,TRBV5-4,-,-,CASSFSRGQETQYF,TGTGCCAGCAGCTTCAGCAGAGGCCAAGAGACCCAGTACTTC
TRBJ2-7,12,TRBV5-5,-,-,CASSQTGYEQYF,TGTGCCAGCAGCCAGACAGGCTACGAGCAGTACTTC
TRBJ2-7,16,TRBV6-5,TRBD1,-,CASSYPSTGGGYEQYF,TGTGCCAGCAGTTACCCCTCGACAGGGGGCGGATACGAGCAGTACTTC
TRBJ2-7,18,TRBV7-2,TRBD1,-,CASSLGLGRGTGYYEQYF,TGTGCCAGCAGCTTAGGTCTTGGCCGGGGGACAGGGTACTACGAGCAGTACTTC
TRBJ2-7,17,TRBV27,-,-,CASSLKAYPGGHNEQYF,TGTGCCAGCAGTTTAAAGGCCTATCCGGGGGGACACAACGAGCAGTACTTC
TRBJ1-1,18,TRBV18,TRBD1,-,CASSPRSRTGGINTEAFF,TGTGCCAGCTCACCCCGCTCAAGGACAGGGGGCATCAACACTGAAGCTTTCTTT
TRBJ2-3,15,TRBV10-3,-,-,CAISPPELNTDTQYF,TGTGCCATCTCGCCACCCGAACTTAACACAGATACGCAGTATTTT
TRBJ2-7,17,TRBV9,-,-,CASSASSGTDDPYEQYF,TGTGCCAGCAGCGCCTCTTCCGGGACTGACGACCCCTACGAGCAGTACTTC
TRBJ2-7,12,TRBV7-9,TRBD2,-,CASSLSGDEQYF,TGTGCCAGCAGCCTCAGCGGGGACGAGCAGTACTTC
TRBJ2-3,14,TRBV2,-,-,CASGRRILTDTQYF,TGTGCCAGCGGTCGCAGGATTCTGACAGATACGCAGTATTTT